These 21 T cell receptor beta chains came from one sample sequenced in a study of blood T cell repertoires in COVID-19. Assay: immunoSEQ multiplex PCR; the TCRdb copy retains only in-frame clones and omits some. This sample yields about 88,000 clones, of which roughly 87% are seen a single time; more than 14% belongs to the top ten. The sequenced sample consisted of peripheral blood. The receptor source for this set is a male donor with acute or convalescent COVID-19.

The CDR3 protein is CASSQDSINQPQHF. CDR3 DNA sequence: TGTGCCAGCAGCCAAGACAGTATCAATCAGCCCCAGCATTTT. V is TRBV4-2 and J is TRBJ1-5; the D is unclear. V lost 0 bases to trimming and J lost 3 bases, with 6 bases between them. CDR3 size: 14 residues. Germline-derived CDR1 and CDR2 are LGHNA and YNFKEQ.

J is TRBJ1-2 and V is TRBV19; D ambiguous. Deletions cut 3 bases from V and 8 bases from J, with 13 bases between. The length of the CDR3 is 13 residues. Germline CDR1 reads LNHDA; CDR2 reads SQIVND (reference sequence). The CDR3 protein is CASSIGLTGGYTF. CDR3 in DNA: TGTGCCAGTAGTATCGGGCTAACGGGAGGCTACACCTTC.

The chain is built from TRBV10-3 and TRBJ2-6, with TRBD2 matching over 8 bases. The length of the CDR3 is 20 residues. Germline V lookup: CDR1 ENHRY, CDR2 SYGVKD. With V trimmed by 0 bases and J by 0 bases, 10 bases remained unmatched. The CDR3 loop reads CAISESGRGARSSGANVLTF. CDR3 DNA: TGTGCCATCAGTGAGTCGGGGCGGGGGGCCAGAAGCTCTGGGGCCAACGTCCTGACTTTC.

V gene TRBV24-1 combines with J gene TRBJ2-1; tentatively, D is TRBD1 (6 bases). The CDR3 has 16 residues. Trimming stripped 6 bases from V and 0 bases from J, with 14 bases between. The germline V gene has CDR1 KGHDR and CDR2 SFDVKD. The DNA of the CDR3 is TGTGCCACCAGTACCCCGGACAGTAGCTCCTACAATGAGCAGTTCTTC. It codes for CATSTPDSSSYNEQFF.

The V gene is TRBV10-3, the J gene TRBJ1-3; 8 nucleotides align to TRBD1. The CDR3 has 15 amino acids. Germline assignment: CDR1 ENHRY and CDR2 SYGVKD. J lost 0 bases, V lost 5 bases, and 3 bases had no gene match. CDR3 loop: CAISYDRGSGNTIYF. The CDR3 DNA is TGTGCCATCAGTTACGACAGGGGCTCTGGAAACACCATATATTTT.

The CDR3 loop is CASSIEQGGYQPQHF. The CDR3 region has the DNA TGTGCCAGTAGTATAGAACAGGGCGGATATCAGCCCCAGCATTTT. The chain links TRBV19 to TRBJ1-5, with D possibly being TRBD1 (6 bases). Trimming left V 0 bases short and J 5 bases short, with 11 bases between. The CDR3 has 15 residues. The germline V gene encodes CDR1 LNHDA and CDR2 SQIVND (reference sequence). Drawing the rest from reference TRBV19 and TRBJ1-5, the complete variable domain is DGGITQSPKYLFRKEGQNVTLSCEQNLNHDAMYWYRQDPGQGLRLIYYSQIVNDFQKGDIAEGYSVSREKKESFPLTVTSAQKNPTAFYLCASSIEQGGYQPQHFGDGTRLSIL.

The J gene is TRBJ2-7, the V gene TRBV19; D is possibly TRBD2 (7 bases). This CDR3 is built from 12 residues. Per germline, CDR1 LNHDA and CDR2 SQIVND (reference sequence). Deletions cut 11 bases from V and 5 bases from J, with 16 bases between. The CDR3 is CASRGGGHEQYF. CDR3 DNA: TGTGCCTCTAGGGGCGGGGGCCACGAGCAGTACTTC.

The chain combines TRBV24-1 with TRBJ1-4; D unresolved. From germline, CDR1 is KGHDR and CDR2 SFDVKD. The CDR3 has 14 amino acids. V was clipped by 3 bases and J by 10 bases, with 14 bases between them. The CDR3 bases are TGTGCCACCAGTGATCCCAGGTTAGGTGGAAAACTGTTTTTT. Its translation: CATSDPRLGGKLFF.

V is TRBV24-1 and J is TRBJ1-1; D is possibly TRBD1 (6 bases). The CDR3 consists of 10 residues. Germline loops: CDR1 KGHDR, CDR2 SFDVKD. Deletions cut 12 bases from V and 10 bases from J, with 14 bases between. Here the CDR3 DNA reads TGTGCCCCCGCCGGACAGTTAGCTTTCTTT. Protein product: CAPAGQLAFF.

J is TRBJ1-4 and V is TRBV11-3; weak D call: TRBD1 (5 bases). The CDR3 covers 17 residues. Germline loops: CDR1 SGHNT, CDR2 YENEEA. V was cut by 5 bases and J by 0 bases, with 16 bases left in between. The CDR3 reads CASSPIGRAATNEKLFF. The CDR3 nucleotides are TGTGCCAGCAGCCCCATCGGCAGGGCCGCAACTAATGAAAAACTGTTTTTT.

The V and J genes are TRBV7-9 and TRBJ2-3; 7 bases match TRBD2. This CDR3 comprises 15 residues. J lost 5 bases, V lost 2 bases, and 7 bases had no gene match. Germline assignment: CDR1 SEHNR and CDR2 FQNEAQ (reference sequence). CDR3 amino acids: CASSLKVGEGDTQYF. Here the CDR3 DNA reads TGTGCCAGCAGCTTAAAGGTCGGGGAGGGAGATACGCAGTATTTT.

In this sample, this clone turned up once. The V and J genes are TRBV27 and TRBJ2-7; maybe TRBD1 (6 bases). Trimming shortened V by 8 bases and J by 1 base, and 12 bases separated the two germline ends. Germline V gives CDR1 MNHEY, CDR2 SMNVEV (reference sequence). This CDR3 has 13 amino acids. CDR3 residues: CASSRDISYEQYF. The DNA of the CDR3 is TGTGCCAGCTCTCGGGACATTTCCTACGAGCAGTACTTC.

V is TRBV10-3 and J is TRBJ2-1; 7 bases align to TRBD1. The CDR3 has 14 residues. The germline V gene has CDR1 ENHRY and CDR2 SYGVKD. J gave up 7 bases and V 6 bases, and 9 bases lay outside the gene matches. The CDR3 DNA sequence: TGTGCCATCAGGGACGAGGGGGCCTTTAATGAGCAGTTCTTC. This sequence encodes CAIRDEGAFNEQFF.

This chain joins TRBV12-3 or TRBV12-4 and TRBJ1-5; TRBD1 matches at 8 bases. The J segment lost 6 bases and the V segment lost 4 bases, leaving 2 bases of the junction unmatched. This CDR3 comprises 13 residues. The chain's CDR3 is CASSWTGSQPQHF. The CDR3 DNA reads TGTGCCAGCAGTTGGACAGGGAGTCAGCCCCAGCATTTT.

The rearrangement joins TRBV23-1 to TRBJ2-3; the match to TRBD2 covers 12 bases. TRBV23-1 is placed among ORFs of uncertain function. V was clipped by 2 bases and J by 4 bases; unmatched bases: 13. This CDR3 is 19 amino acids long. The CDR3 loop is CASSQPYLRLAGEPDTQYF. The DNA of the CDR3 is TGCGCCAGCAGTCAACCTTACCTAAGACTAGCGGGGGAGCCAGATACGCAGTATTTT.

The genes are TRBV7-3 and TRBJ1-1, with D possibly being TRBD1 (5 bases). CDR3 length: 15 amino acids. In germline, CDR1 is SGHTA, CDR2 FQGTGA. Trimming removed 5 bases from V and 5 bases from J, with 18 bases in between. DNA for the CDR3: TGTGCCAGCAGCCCAAATCCAGGGTTTATGACTGAAGCTTTCTTT. It yields the protein CASSPNPGFMTEAFF.

The chain uses TRBV5-1 and TRBJ2-3; TRBD2 aligns across 14 bases. Germline values: CDR1 SGHRS, CDR2 YFSETQ. This CDR3 comprises 19 residues. The J segment lost 1 base and the V segment lost 7 bases, leaving 14 bases of the junction unmatched. As DNA, the CDR3 is TGCGCCAGCTGCCCTGGGACGGGACTAGCGGGGGCTCGCACAGATACGCAGTATTTT. Amino acids: CASCPGTGLAGARTDTQYF.

This chain uses TRBV5-1 with TRBJ1-1, with 9 bases that match TRBD1. CDR1 is SGHRS, CDR2 YFSETQ, per germline. The CDR3 spans 15 residues. The ends lost 3 bases at V and 1 base at J; junction bases unmatched: 4. CDR3 in amino acids: CASSSPGQGNTEAFF. As DNA, the CDR3 is TGCGCCAGCAGCTCGCCGGGACAGGGGAACACTGAAGCTTTCTTT.

The chain has TRBV5-6 and TRBJ1-3, with D possibly matching TRBD1 (5 bases). Trimming cost V 0 bases and J 3 bases, with 13 bases left between them. This CDR3 region has 16 residues. CDR1 is SGHDT, CDR2 YYEEEE, per germline. The CDR3 region is CASSLDRGVFGNTIYF. DNA for the CDR3: TGTGCCAGCAGCTTGGACCGGGGGGTATTTGGAAACACCATATATTTT.

The genes are TRBV27 and TRBJ2-3; the D is unclear. This CDR3 region has 13 residues. V lost 6 bases to trimming and J lost 0 bases, with 7 bases between them. The germline CDR1 and CDR2 sequences are MNHEY and SMNVEV (reference sequence). CDR3 in amino acids: CASRLSSTDTQYF. Written as DNA, the CDR3 is TGTGCCAGCAGACTCTCGAGCACAGATACGCAGTATTTT.

This rearrangement joins TRBV6-6 to TRBJ1-5; 8 nucleotides align to TRBD1. The CDR3 totals 16 residues. The ends lost 7 bases at V and 1 base at J; junction bases unmatched: 9. Germline CDR1 and CDR2: MNHNY and SVGAGI (reference sequence). The DNA of the CDR3 is TGTGCCAGCATCCCAGGGGGCGCCGGGAGCAATCAGCCCCAGCATTTT. Its protein product is CASIPGGAGSNQPQHF.